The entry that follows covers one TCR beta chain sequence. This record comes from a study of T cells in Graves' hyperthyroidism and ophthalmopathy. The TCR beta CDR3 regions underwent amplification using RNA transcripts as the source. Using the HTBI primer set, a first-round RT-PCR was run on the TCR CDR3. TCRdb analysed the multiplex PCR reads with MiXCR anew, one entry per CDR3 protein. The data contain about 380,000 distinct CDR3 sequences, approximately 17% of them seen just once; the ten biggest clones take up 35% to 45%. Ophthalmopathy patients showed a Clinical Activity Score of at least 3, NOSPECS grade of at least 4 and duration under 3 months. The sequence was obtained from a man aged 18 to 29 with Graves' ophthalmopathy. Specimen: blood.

The CDR3 region is CASNRNRIYEQYF. Here the CDR3 DNA reads TGTGCCAGCAACCGGAACAGGATCTACGAGCAGTACTTC. The genes are TRBV6-1 and TRBJ2-7; D may be TRBD1 (5 bases). Germline V lookup: CDR1 MNHNS, CDR2 SASEGT. The CDR3 covers 13 residues. The V gene lost 7 bases and the J gene lost 3 bases, with 13 bases spanning the gap.